This is a list of T cell receptor beta chains from one sample in a study of blood T cell repertoires in COVID-19. Clones were sequenced by immunoSEQ multiplex PCR, and TCRdb holds only the in-frame ones, with some missing. This repertoire shows over 130,000 clones, roughly 87% found once; its top ten account for about 4%. The specimen was peripheral blood. Receptors originate from an older woman with active or convalescent COVID-19. Each CDR3 is given with its conserved first and last residue. Each record gives: V gene, D gene, CDR3 length, J gene, clone size, CDR3 protein, CDR3 DNA. D genes are given only for firm matches. The size of a clone is reported for some rows only, either as once, few or many, or as a class for expanded clones.

TRBV5-1	TRBD1	14	TRBJ1-6	.	CASRGTGENSPLHF	TGCGCCAGCAGGGGGACAGGGGAAAATTCACCCCTCCACTTT
TRBV19	.	13	TRBJ1-2	.	CASSASGDYGYTF	TGTGCCAGTAGTGCCTCCGGGGACTATGGCTACACCTTC
TRBV18	TRBD1	15	TRBJ1-1	.	CASSPDRGSSTEAFF	TGTGCCAGCTCACCAGACAGGGGGAGTAGCACTGAAGCTTTCTTT
TRBV10-3	TRBD1	14	TRBJ2-1	once	CAISEAGGTHEQFF	TGTGCCATCAGTGAGGCAGGGGGAACCCATGAGCAGTTCTTC
TRBV7-2	.	14	TRBJ1-3	.	CASSLRGTGNTIYF	TGTGCCAGCAGCTTAAGGGGAACTGGAAACACCATATATTTT
TRBV6-6	TRBD1	13	TRBJ2-1	.	CASSYTGQEGQFF	TGTGCCAGCAGTTACACTGGACAGGAAGGGCAGTTCTTC
TRBV3-1/TRBV3-2	.	13	TRBJ1-1	.	CASSQAGLFEAFF	TGTGCCAGCAGCCAAGCAGGGCTGTTTGAAGCTTTCTTT
TRBV2	TRBD2	15	TRBJ2-1	.	CASSEGTSGGNEQFF	TGTGCCAGCAGTGAAGGGACTAGCGGGGGGAATGAGCAGTTCTTC
TRBV2	TRBD1	14	TRBJ1-2	.	CASSQDRGGYGYTF	TGTGCCAGCAGTCAAGACAGGGGTGGATATGGCTACACCTTC
TRBV7-8	.	15	TRBJ1-2	.	CASSLSRVANYGYTF	TGTGCCAGCAGCCTCTCCAGGGTGGCCAACTATGGCTACACCTTC
TRBV19	.	14	TRBJ2-2	.	CASRPGVATGELFF	TGTGCCAGTAGACCAGGGGTTGCCACCGGGGAGCTGTTTTTT
TRBV10-3	.	15	TRBJ2-5	once	CAISESLQAQETQYF	TGTGCCATCAGTGAGTCGTTACAGGCCCAAGAGACCCAGTACTTC
TRBV7-8	TRBD1	14	TRBJ1-6	few	CASSLDRGNSPLHF	TGTGCCAGCAGCTTAGACAGGGGAAATTCACCCCTCCACTTT
TRBV27	TRBD1	15	TRBJ2-7	.	CASTRTGGAGYEQYF	TGTGCCAGCACCCGGACAGGGGGTGCAGGATACGAGCAGTACTTC
TRBV21-1	.	16	TRBJ2-5	.	CASSPSDRGGQETQYF	TGTGCCAGCAGCCCCTCTGACAGGGGAGGCCAAGAGACCCAGTACTTC
TRBV4-3	.	14	TRBJ1-2	.	CASSPGSSNYGYTF	TGCGCCAGCAGCCCGGGGAGTTCCAACTATGGCTACACCTTC
TRBV12-5	TRBD1	14	TRBJ1-1	.	CASGLGTGKAEAFF	TGTGCTAGTGGTTTGGGGACAGGGAAGGCTGAAGCTTTCTTT
TRBV7-9	.	15	TRBJ2-4	once	CASSWWEAAKNIQYF	TGTGCCAGCAGCTGGTGGGAGGCCGCCAAAAACATTCAGTACTTC
TRBV10-3	.	14	TRBJ2-7	.	CAISAAGALDEQYF	TGTGCCATCAGTGCGGCAGGTGCCCTGGACGAGCAGTACTTC
TRBV5-1	TRBD1	14	TRBJ1-4	.	CASSFDRGFGKLFF	TGCGCCAGCAGCTTCGACAGGGGGTTTGGAAAACTGTTTTTT
TRBV7-2	TRBD2	15	TRBJ2-1	.	CASSLAGGTYNEQFF	TGTGCCAGCAGCTTAGCGGGGGGGACTTACAATGAGCAGTTCTTC
TRBV19	.	12	TRBJ1-6	.	CASSLRNSPLHF	TGTGCCAGTAGTCTACGGAATTCACCCCTCCACTTT
TRBV7-2	TRBD1	15	TRBJ2-1	.	CASSLTGTGVNEQFF	TGTGCCAGCAGCTTAACCGGGACAGGGGTCAATGAGCAGTTCTTC
TRBV4-2	.	17	TRBJ2-1	.	CASSQEGKWGAYNEQFF	TGTGCCAGCAGCCAAGAAGGAAAGTGGGGGGCCTACAATGAGCAGTTCTTC